Listed here is a single TCR beta chain. The antigen is unknown. This entry belongs to a study of cytomegalovirus exposure and HLA in healthy donors. Findings and caveats of the study: Investigators reported approximately 150 TCR beta chains as tied to cytomegalovirus. Sequencing had likely introduced a cluster of highly shared sequence variants as an artifact.

The CDR3 runs to 14 residues. V was pared by 8 bases and J by 0 bases, with 11 bases between. CDR1 and CDR2 from the germline V gene are MNHNY and SVGAGI (reference sequence). Primers for the PCR totalled 60 Vbeta and 13 Jbeta. Assay used: immunoSEQ multiplex PCR; TCRdb lists only in-frame clones, some missing. The data contain 130,000 to 150,000 clones, roughly 82% of them singletons. The receptor's source is a male donor in good health and CMV-seronegative. The chain employs TRBV6-6 and TRBJ2-1; D gene unclear. The material sequenced was PBMCs. CDR3 region: CASVLPGSYNEQFF. CDR3 nucleotide sequence: TGTGCCAGCGTCCTCCCAGGCTCCTACAATGAGCAGTTCTTC.